These T cell receptor beta chains were read from a single sample in a study of shared clonotypes between healthy human individuals. The method was immunoSEQ multiplex PCR; TCRdb's version includes in-frame clones alone and lacks a portion of them. This sample carries some 2,000,000 clones, 85% to 95% of them seen once, and the ten largest clones take 0.1% to 0.15%. The specimen sequenced was naive CD4+ T cells sorted from blood. These receptor sequences come from a young man in good health. Both conserved end residues are part of each CDR3. The D gene is left open where the match is weak. Clone size is not always given. Where it is, it says once, few, many or a class for expanded clones.

CASSPGRGNYGYTF,TGTGCCAGCAGCCCCGGGAGGGGTAACTATGGCTACACCTTC,TRBV9,NA,14,NA,TRBJ1-2
CTSSQARESRIYEQYF,TGCACCAGCAGCCAAGCCCGAGAGTCTAGAATATACGAGCAGTACTTC,TRBV1,NA,16,NA,TRBJ2-7
CASSLRTDTQYF,TGTGCCAGCAGTCTCCGCACAGATACGCAGTATTTT,TRBV28,NA,12,NA,TRBJ2-3
CASSGSSYGYTF,TGTGCCAGCAGCGGGTCCTCCTATGGCTACACCTTC,TRBV2,NA,12,NA,TRBJ1-2
CASSFDRGQVSEQYF,TGTGCCAGCAGTTTCGACAGGGGGCAAGTAAGCGAGCAGTACTTC,TRBV27,NA,15,TRBD1,TRBJ2-7
CASSSQPRTGAGYTF,TGTGCCAGCAGTTCCCAACCTAGGACAGGGGCAGGCTACACCTTC,TRBV28,once,15,TRBD1,TRBJ1-2
CASRPPGLAERELFF,TGTGCCAGCAGGCCTCCGGGACTAGCGGAAAGGGAGCTGTTTTTT,TRBV7-2,NA,15,TRBD2,TRBJ2-2
CASSPSQGAAYNEQFF,TGCGCCAGCAGTCCCTCACAGGGGGCGGCCTACAATGAGCAGTTCTTC,TRBV5-1,once,16,TRBD1,TRBJ2-1
CASTQRRIAAADTQYF,TGTGCCAGCACCCAAAGAAGAATAGCTGCGGCAGATACGCAGTATTTT,TRBV5-6,NA,16,NA,TRBJ2-3
CASSIGSRGRTNSPLHF,TGTGCCAGTAGTATAGGCTCGCGGGGCAGAACTAATTCACCCCTCCACTTT,TRBV19,NA,17,NA,TRBJ1-6
CASSLGYWGELFF,TGCGCCAGCAGCTTGGGATATTGGGGGGAGCTGTTTTTT,TRBV5-1,NA,13,NA,TRBJ2-2
CASIYRGGTEAFF,TGTGCCAGTATTTACCGGGGGGGCACTGAAGCTTTCTTT,TRBV19,NA,13,NA,TRBJ1-1
CASSRRGINTEAFF,TGCGCCAGCAGCCGCAGGGGGATTAACACTGAAGCTTTCTTT,TRBV4-1,NA,14,TRBD1,TRBJ1-1
CASKPQQGSWETQYF,TGTGCCAGTAAGCCGCAACAGGGGTCTTGGGAGACCCAGTACTTC,TRBV6-5,once,15,TRBD1,TRBJ2-5
CAWSETGNSPLHF,TGTGCCTGGAGTGAGACCGGTAATTCACCCCTCCACTTT,TRBV30,NA,13,NA,TRBJ1-6
CAWSVTSGSYEQYF,TGTGCCTGGAGTGTAACTAGCGGGAGCTACGAGCAGTACTTC,TRBV30,few,14,TRBD2,TRBJ2-7
CASSLGGKGSYNEQFF,TGTGCCAGCAGCTTAGGGGGGAAAGGCTCCTACAATGAGCAGTTCTTC,TRBV11-1,NA,16,NA,TRBJ2-1
CASSEARQGNTGELFF,TGTGCCAGCAGTGAAGCAAGACAGGGGAACACCGGGGAGCTGTTTTTT,TRBV2,NA,16,TRBD1,TRBJ2-2
CASSAGQGAGNTIYF,TGCGCCAGCAGCGCGGGACAGGGGGCTGGAAACACCATATATTTT,TRBV5-1,NA,15,TRBD1,TRBJ1-3
CASSVWSGGPDTQYF,TGTGCCAGCAGCGTATGGTCAGGGGGTCCAGATACGCAGTATTTT,TRBV9,NA,15,TRBD1,TRBJ2-3
CASSPPGRGNEQFF,TGTGCCAGCTCACCACCCGGCAGGGGCAATGAGCAGTTCTTC,TRBV18,NA,14,NA,TRBJ2-1
CSVGSGRGMTEAFF,TGCAGCGTTGGGTCAGGCAGGGGAATGACTGAAGCTTTCTTT,TRBV29-1,NA,14,NA,TRBJ1-1
CASSQGGHQYQETQYF,TGTGCCAGCAGCCAAGGGGGCCACCAGTACCAAGAGACCCAGTACTTC,TRBV9,NA,16,TRBD1,TRBJ2-5
CASRAGAETQYF,TGTGCCAGCAGGGCAGGGGCAGAGACCCAGTACTTC,TRBV6-1,NA,12,NA,TRBJ2-5
CASSDPAGNQPQHF,TGTGCCAGCAGTGATCCGGCAGGCAATCAGCCCCAGCATTTT,TRBV2,NA,14,NA,TRBJ1-5
CASSMGDGYEQYF,TGTGCCAGTAGTATGGGGGACGGGTACGAGCAGTACTTC,TRBV19,once,13,NA,TRBJ2-7
CAATPLNSGNTIYF,TGTGCCGCTACTCCGCTGAACTCTGGAAACACCATATATTTT,TRBV6-1,NA,14,NA,TRBJ1-3
CASSLSGGAYEQYF,TGCGCCAGCAGCCTCAGCGGGGGGGCCTACGAGCAGTACTTC,TRBV5-1,NA,14,TRBD2,TRBJ2-7
CASSVQGSHNNSPLHF,TGTGCCAGCTCAGTACAGGGGAGTCACAATAATTCACCCCTCCACTTT,TRBV18,NA,16,TRBD1,TRBJ1-6
CASKPTSGNAGELFF,TGTGCCAGCAAACCGACTAGCGGGAATGCCGGGGAGCTGTTTTTT,TRBV6-4,NA,15,TRBD2,TRBJ2-2
CASSLTATYGYTF,TGCGCCAGCAGCTTAACAGCGACCTATGGCTACACCTTC,TRBV5-1,NA,13,NA,TRBJ1-2
CAWSRRVDTIYF,TGTGCCTGGAGTAGAAGGGTTGACACCATATATTTT,TRBV30,NA,12,NA,TRBJ1-3
CASSPGGNYGYTF,TGTGCCAGCTCACCAGGTGGGAACTATGGCTACACCTTC,TRBV18,NA,13,NA,TRBJ1-2
CASSWGVGNQPQHF,TGCGCCAGCAGTTGGGGTGTCGGCAATCAGCCCCAGCATTTT,TRBV4-1,NA,14,NA,TRBJ1-5
CASSLETSGSPSPGELFF,TGTGCCAGCAGCTTGGAGACTAGCGGGAGCCCATCCCCCGGGGAGCTGTTTTTT,TRBV5-4,NA,18,TRBD2,TRBJ2-2
CASSPRVRQGAVYNEQFF,TGTGCCAGCAGCCCCCGGGTCAGACAGGGGGCCGTGTACAATGAGCAGTTCTTC,TRBV7-9,NA,18,TRBD1,TRBJ2-1
CASSLDRTGDSPLHF,TGTGCCAGCAGCCTCGACCGGACAGGGGACTCACCCCTCCACTTT,TRBV6-5,NA,15,TRBD1,TRBJ1-6
CASSRDADYGYTF,TGTGCCAGCAGTCGGGACGCTGACTATGGCTACACCTTC,TRBV2,NA,13,NA,TRBJ1-2
CASSLASPQVRNQPQHF,TGTGCCAGCAGCTTAGCCTCCCCGCAAGTACGGAATCAGCCCCAGCATTTT,TRBV7-6,NA,17,NA,TRBJ1-5
CASTSKVGDQEKLFF,TGTGCCAGCACTTCGAAGGTGGGAGATCAAGAAAAACTGTTTTTT,TRBV27,NA,15,NA,TRBJ1-4
CASSLGTTTNEKLFF,TGTGCCAGCAGCCTAGGGACAACAACTAATGAAAAACTGTTTTTT,TRBV5-5,NA,15,NA,TRBJ1-4
CASRDRGNDYGYTF,TGTGCCAGCAGGGACAGGGGGAACGACTATGGCTACACCTTC,TRBV6-5,NA,14,TRBD1,TRBJ1-2
CASNLHSNTEAFF,TGTGCCAGCAACCTACACTCGAACACTGAAGCTTTCTTT,TRBV6-5,NA,13,NA,TRBJ1-1
CASSQEYGLYGYTF,TGCGCCAGCAGCCAAGAGTACGGGCTCTATGGCTACACCTTC,TRBV4-1,NA,14,NA,TRBJ1-2
CASKEGGNSPLHF,TGTGCCAGCAAGGAGGGGGGAAATTCACCCCTCCACTTT,TRBV25-1,NA,13,NA,TRBJ1-6
CASSVASAQETQYF,TGCGCCAGCAGCGTGGCTTCGGCCCAAGAGACCCAGTACTTC,TRBV5-1,NA,14,NA,TRBJ2-5
CASSLGTGNGYGYTF,TGTGCCAGCAGCTTGGGGACAGGGAATGGGTATGGCTACACCTTC,TRBV5-4,once,15,TRBD1,TRBJ1-2
CATSRGRQGYEQYF,TGTGCCACCAGCAGAGGACGACAGGGCTACGAGCAGTACTTC,TRBV15,NA,14,TRBD1,TRBJ2-7
CATKAGPNTGELFF,TGTGCCACGAAAGCGGGGCCGAACACCGGGGAGCTGTTTTTT,TRBV2,NA,14,TRBD2,TRBJ2-2
CASSLGGSGNEKLFF,TGTGCCAGCAGTTTAGGCGGTTCCGGGAATGAAAAACTGTTTTTT,TRBV28,NA,15,NA,TRBJ1-4
CASSQDPGALTEKLFF,TGCGCCAGCAGCCAAGACCCGGGGGCTCTGACTGAAAAACTGTTTTTT,TRBV4-1,NA,16,NA,TRBJ1-4
CAIRQHSGNTIYF,TGTGCCATCCGACAGCACTCTGGAAACACCATATATTTT,TRBV6-1,NA,13,NA,TRBJ1-3
CSVLSSHTDTQYF,TGCAGCGTCCTTTCCTCCCACACAGATACGCAGTATTTT,TRBV29-1,NA,13,NA,TRBJ2-3
CASSIEARLAGSYEQYF,TGTGCCAGTAGTATAGAGGCGCGGCTAGCGGGCTCCTACGAGCAGTACTTC,TRBV19,NA,17,TRBD2,TRBJ2-7
CASSIDPGTEAFF,TGTGCCAGTAGTATAGACCCTGGTACTGAAGCTTTCTTT,TRBV19,NA,13,NA,TRBJ1-1
CAWSWPVLNEQFF,TGTGCCTGGAGTTGGCCAGTCCTAAATGAGCAGTTCTTC,TRBV30,NA,13,NA,TRBJ2-1
CASSLGYRGDNSPLHF,TGTGCCAGCAGCTTAGGGTACAGGGGCGATAATTCACCCCTCCACTTT,TRBV7-3,NA,16,TRBD1,TRBJ1-6
CASSLGQTYNEQFF,TGTGCCAGCAGCCTCGGACAGACTTACAATGAGCAGTTCTTC,TRBV2,NA,14,NA,TRBJ2-1
CSVEEGRNEQYF,TGCAGCGTTGAAGAAGGTAGGAACGAGCAGTACTTC,TRBV29-1,NA,12,NA,TRBJ2-7
CASRPGGAEETQYF,TGCGCCAGCAGACCGGGGGGGGCGGAGGAGACCCAGTACTTC,TRBV23-1,once,14,TRBD2,TRBJ2-5